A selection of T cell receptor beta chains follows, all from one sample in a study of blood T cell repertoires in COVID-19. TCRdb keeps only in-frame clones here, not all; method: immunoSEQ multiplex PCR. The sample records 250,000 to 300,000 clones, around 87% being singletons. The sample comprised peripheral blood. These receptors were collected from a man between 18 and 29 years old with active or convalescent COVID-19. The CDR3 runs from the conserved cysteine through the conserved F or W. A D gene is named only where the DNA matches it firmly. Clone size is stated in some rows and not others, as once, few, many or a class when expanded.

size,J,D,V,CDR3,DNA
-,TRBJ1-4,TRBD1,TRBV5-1,CASSPGQPNEKLFF,TGCGCCAGCAGCCCGGGACAGCCGAATGAAAAACTGTTTTTT
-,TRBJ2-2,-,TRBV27,CASSPSTAGELFF,TGTGCCAGCAGTCCCTCGACAGCCGGGGAGCTGTTTTTT
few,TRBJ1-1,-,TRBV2,CASSDQGGPTLNTEAFF,TGTGCCAGCAGTGACCAAGGGGGTCCAACTCTGAACACTGAAGCTTTCTTT
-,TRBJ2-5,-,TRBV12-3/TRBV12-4,CASSWGGGETQYF,TGTGCCAGCAGTTGGGGAGGGGGAGAGACCCAGTACTTC
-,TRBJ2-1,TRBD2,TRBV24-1,CATSDSTSGSVSEQFF,TGTGCCACCAGTGATTCGACTAGCGGGAGCGTTAGTGAGCAGTTCTTC
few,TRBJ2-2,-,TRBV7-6,CASSLELNTGELFF,TGTGCCAGCAGCTTAGAACTGAACACCGGGGAGCTGTTTTTT
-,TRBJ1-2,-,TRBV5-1,CASNEYEEDGYTF,TGCGCCAGCAACGAATACGAAGAGGATGGCTACACCTTC
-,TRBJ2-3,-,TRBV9,CASSEESDTQYF,TGTGCCAGCAGCGAGGAGTCAGATACGCAGTATTTT
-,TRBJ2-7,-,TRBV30,CAWSGGGDRSYEQYF,TGTGCCTGGAGTGGAGGAGGAGATAGGTCCTACGAGCAGTACTTC
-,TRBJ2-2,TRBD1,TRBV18,CASSPDRAIGELFF,TGTGCCAGCTCCCCAGACAGGGCCATCGGGGAGCTGTTTTTT
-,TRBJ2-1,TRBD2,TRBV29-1,CSGGLAAAISYNEQFF,TGCAGCGGCGGACTAGCGGCCGCTATTTCCTACAATGAGCAGTTCTTC
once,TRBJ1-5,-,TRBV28,CASKDSAEQPQHF,TGTGCCAGCAAGGACTCAGCGGAGCAGCCCCAGCATTTT
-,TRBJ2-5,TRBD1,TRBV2,CASSGYFGTGSQETQYF,TGTGCCAGCAGTGGGTACTTTGGGACAGGGTCCCAAGAGACCCAGTACTTC
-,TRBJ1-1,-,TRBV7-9,CASSPTGTEAFF,TGTGCCAGCAGCCCCACCGGTACTGAAGCTTTCTTT
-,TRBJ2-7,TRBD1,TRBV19,CASRTGPGQGANEQYF,TGTGCCAGTAGGACGGGACCGGGACAGGGGGCGAACGAGCAGTACTTC
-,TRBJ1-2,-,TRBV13,CASSITGANYGYTF,TGTGCCAGCTCTATTACCGGGGCTAACTATGGCTACACCTTC
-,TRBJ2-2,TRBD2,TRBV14,CASTTSGNTGELFF,TGTGCCAGCACGACTAGCGGGAACACCGGGGAGCTGTTTTTT
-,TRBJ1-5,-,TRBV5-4,CATRETPNQPQHF,TGTGCCACCCGGGAGACTCCTAATCAGCCCCAGCATTTT
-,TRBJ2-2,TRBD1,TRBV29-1,CSARTGVNTGELFF,TGCAGCGCCCGGACAGGGGTGAACACCGGGGAGCTGTTTTTT
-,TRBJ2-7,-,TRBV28,CASTPVGGGGYEQYF,TGTGCCAGCACCCCGGTGGGAGGGGGGGGCTACGAGCAGTACTTC
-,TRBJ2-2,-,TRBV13,CASSLVAGLYGELFF,TGTGCCAGCAGCTTGGTGGCAGGGTTGTACGGGGAGCTGTTTTTT
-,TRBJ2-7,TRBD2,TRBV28,CASSSPTSGGTYEQYF,TGTGCCAGCAGTTCCCCGACTAGCGGGGGGACCTACGAGCAGTACTTC
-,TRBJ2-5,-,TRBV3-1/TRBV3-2,CASSQVSSFETQYF,TGTGCCAGCAGCCAAGTCTCTTCTTTCGAGACCCAGTACTTC
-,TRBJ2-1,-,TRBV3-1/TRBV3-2,CASSQAGDEQFF,TGTGCCAGCAGCCAAGCAGGGGATGAGCAGTTCTTC
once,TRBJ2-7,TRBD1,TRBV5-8,CASSILGQSDPGEQYF,TGTGCCAGCAGCATTCTGGGACAGTCCGATCCGGGGGAGCAGTACTTC
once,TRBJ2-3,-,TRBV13,CASQKRGHTDTQYF,TGTGCCAGCCAGAAGCGGGGACATACAGATACGCAGTATTTT
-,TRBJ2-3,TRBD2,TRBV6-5,CASSSTSGGRTDTQYF,TGTGCCAGCAGTTCTACTAGCGGGGGGCGCACAGATACGCAGTATTTT
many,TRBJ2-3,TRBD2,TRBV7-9,CASSLSGAGFTDTQYF,TGTGCCAGCAGCTTAAGCGGGGCGGGGTTCACAGATACGCAGTATTTT
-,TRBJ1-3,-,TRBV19,CASSISGAGNTIYF,TGTGCCAGTAGTATATCGGGGGCTGGAAACACCATATATTTT
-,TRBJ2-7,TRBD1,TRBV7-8,CASSAARDRRSYEQYF,TGTGCCAGCAGCGCCGCCCGGGACAGGCGGTCCTACGAGCAGTACTTC
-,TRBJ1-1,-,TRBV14,CASRELTGKNTEAFF,TGTGCCAGCAGGGAGCTAACAGGGAAGAACACTGAAGCTTTCTTT
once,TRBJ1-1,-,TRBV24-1,CAAGGVTEAFF,TGTGCCGCCGGAGGGGTAACTGAAGCTTTCTTT
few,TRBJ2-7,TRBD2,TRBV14,CASSLAGDEQYF,TGTGCCAGCAGCCTGGCGGGGGACGAGCAGTACTTC
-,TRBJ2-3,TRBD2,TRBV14,CASSLAGGGADTQYF,TGTGCCAGCAGCCTAGCGGGGGGCGGGGCAGATACGCAGTATTTT
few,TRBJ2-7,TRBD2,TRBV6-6,CASSYRASGSYEQYF,TGTGCCAGCAGTTACAGGGCTAGCGGATCCTACGAGCAGTACTTC
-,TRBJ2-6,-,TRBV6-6,CASLRGTGANVLTF,TGTGCCAGCCTCCGGGGGACCGGGGCCAACGTCCTGACTTTC
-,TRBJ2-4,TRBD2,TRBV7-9,CASQKREADIQYF,TGTGCCAGCCAAAAGCGGGAGGCGGACATTCAGTACTTC
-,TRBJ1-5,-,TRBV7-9,CASSLNGPNQPQHF,TGTGCCAGCAGCTTAAACGGTCCCAATCAGCCCCAGCATTTT
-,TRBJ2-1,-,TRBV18,CASSPMAGVPYNEQFF,TGTGCCAGCTCACCAATGGCAGGGGTCCCCTACAATGAGCAGTTCTTC
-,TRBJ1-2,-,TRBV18,CASSPGHSNYGYTF,TGTGCCAGCTCACCAGGACACTCAAACTATGGCTACACCTTC
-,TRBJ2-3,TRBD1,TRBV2,CASSEDWDRGRDTQYF,TGTGCCAGCAGCGAGGATTGGGACAGGGGGAGAGATACGCAGTATTTT
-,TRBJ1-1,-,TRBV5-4,CASYLAVDSMNTEAFF,TGTGCCAGCTATTTAGCAGTCGACAGTATGAACACTGAAGCTTTCTTT
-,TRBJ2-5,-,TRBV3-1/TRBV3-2,CASSQSGEETQYF,TGTGCCAGCAGCCAATCGGGGGAGGAGACCCAGTACTTC
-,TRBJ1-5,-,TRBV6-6,CASSWGSGISNQPQHF,TGTGCCAGCAGTTGGGGATCGGGAATTAGCAATCAGCCCCAGCATTTT
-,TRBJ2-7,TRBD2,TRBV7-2,CASSALGELAGTYEQYF,TGTGCCAGCAGCGCTCTGGGGGAACTAGCGGGGACCTACGAGCAGTACTTC
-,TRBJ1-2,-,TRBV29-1,CSVDPVQGGGYTF,TGCAGCGTCGACCCGGTTCAGGGAGGAGGCTACACCTTC
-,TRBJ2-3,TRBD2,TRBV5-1,CASSSGLAADTQYF,TGCGCCAGCAGCTCGGGACTAGCGGCAGATACGCAGTATTTT
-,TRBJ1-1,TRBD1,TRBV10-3,CATQGQENTEAFF,TGTGCCACCCAGGGACAGGAGAACACTGAAGCTTTCTTT
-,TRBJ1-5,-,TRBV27,CASSLQGNQPQHF,TGTGCCAGCAGTTTACAGGGCAATCAGCCCCAGCATTTT
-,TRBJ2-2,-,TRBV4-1,CASSLRTLQFPGELFF,TGCGCCAGCAGCCTGCGGACTCTACAGTTCCCCGGGGAGCTGTTTTTT
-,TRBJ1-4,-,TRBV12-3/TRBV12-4,CATRGGTNEKLFF,TGTGCCACCAGAGGAGGAACTAATGAAAAACTGTTTTTT
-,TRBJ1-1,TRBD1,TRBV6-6,CASSYGDRVVAEAFF,TGTGCCAGCAGTTACGGCGACAGGGTTGTAGCTGAAGCTTTCTTT
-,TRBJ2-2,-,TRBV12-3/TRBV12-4,CASSLQGPGELFF,TGTGCCAGCAGTTTACAGGGCCCCGGGGAGCTGTTTTTT
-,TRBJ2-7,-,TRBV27,CASSPPGAEFYEQYF,TGTGCCAGCAGTCCGCCTGGGGCGGAGTTCTACGAGCAGTACTTC
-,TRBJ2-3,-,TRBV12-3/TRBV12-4,CASSLGQSDTQYF,TGTGCCAGCAGTTTGGGACAATCAGATACGCAGTATTTT
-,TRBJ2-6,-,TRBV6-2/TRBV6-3,CASSKRGSGANVLTF,TGTGCCAGCAGTAAAAGGGGCTCTGGGGCCAACGTCCTGACTTTC